This T cell receptor (beta chain) came from a study of cytomegalovirus exposure and HLA in healthy donors. Notes on the study in general: The study carried out a later analysis of TCR beta sequences. It associated approximately 17,000 of them with specific HLA alleles at a false discovery rate of 0.05. Cytomegalovirus-associated status was assigned to 150 or so TCR beta chains. When analyzed later, the rates of TCR association showed variation by HLA locus, with DRB1 the most and HLA-C the fewest.

Germline CDR1 reads SGHRS; CDR2 reads YFSETQ. The CDR3 length is 15 residues. The germline V and J ends were trimmed by 2 bases and 0 bases, with 6 bases remaining between them. With 60 Vbeta and 13 Jbeta primers, the PCR was carried out. Assay used: immunoSEQ multiplex PCR; TCRdb lists only in-frame clones, some missing. Seen here are about 110,000 clones, about four fifths observed once, and the top ten hold approximately 23%. About this clone: Its target is not known.

Sequencing used PBMCs. This rearrangement joins TRBV5-1 to TRBJ2-6; D call uncertain. This clonotype originated in a man in his thirties or forties in good health and CMV-seropositive. DNA of the CDR3: TGCGCCAGCAGCTTCTTCGGCTCTGGGGCCAACGTCCTGACTTTC. Translating it yields CASSFFGSGANVLTF.